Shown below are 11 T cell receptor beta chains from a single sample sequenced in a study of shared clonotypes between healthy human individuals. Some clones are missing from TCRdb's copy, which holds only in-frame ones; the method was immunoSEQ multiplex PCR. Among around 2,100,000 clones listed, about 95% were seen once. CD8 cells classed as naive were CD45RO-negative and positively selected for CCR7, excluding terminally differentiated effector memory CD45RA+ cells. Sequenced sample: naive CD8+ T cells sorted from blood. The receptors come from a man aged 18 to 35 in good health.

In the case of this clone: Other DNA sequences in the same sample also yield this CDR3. The CDR3 reads CASSQVGGSGNTIYF. CDR3 in DNA: TGCGCCAGCAGCCAAGTTGGGGGAAGTGGAAACACCATATATTTT. This rearrangement joins TRBV4-1 to TRBJ1-3; D possibly corresponds to TRBD1 (5 bases). V was trimmed by 1 base and J by 3 bases, leaving 10 bases between them. Looked up from germline, CDR1 is MGHRA and CDR2 is YSYEKL. CDR3 length: 15 residues.

The CDR3 is CAWSPEGIVPQHF. The DNA for the CDR3 is TGTGCCTGGAGCCCAGAGGGAATAGTGCCCCAGCATTTT. The rearrangement links TRBV30 to TRBJ1-5, with D unclear. The CDR3 spans 13 residues. V shed 3 bases and J shed 9 bases, with 15 bases lying between them. CDR1 GTSNPN and CDR2 SVGIG come from the germline V gene (reference sequence). The whole variable domain, filled in from reference TRBV30 and TRBJ1-5, reads SQTIHQWPATLVQPVGSPLSLECTVEGTSNPNLYWYRQAAGRGLQLLFYSVGIGQISSEVPQNLSASRPQDRQFILSSKKLLLSDSGFYLCAWSPEGIVPQHFGDGTRLSIL.

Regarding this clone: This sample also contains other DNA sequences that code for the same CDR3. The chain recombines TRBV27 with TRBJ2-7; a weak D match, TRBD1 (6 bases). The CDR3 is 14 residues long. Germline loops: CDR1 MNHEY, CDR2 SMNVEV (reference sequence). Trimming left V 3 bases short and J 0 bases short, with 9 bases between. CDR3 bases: TGTGCCAGCAGTTTGGTACAGGGCTCCTACGAGCAGTACTTC. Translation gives CASSLVQGSYEQYF.

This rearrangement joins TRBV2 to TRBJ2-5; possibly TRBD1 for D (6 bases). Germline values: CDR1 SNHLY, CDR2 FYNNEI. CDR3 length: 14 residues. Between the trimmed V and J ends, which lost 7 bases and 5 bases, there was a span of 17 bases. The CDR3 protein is CASTLGALWETQYF. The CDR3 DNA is TGTGCCAGCACCCTGGGGGCCCTTTGGGAGACCCAGTACTTC.

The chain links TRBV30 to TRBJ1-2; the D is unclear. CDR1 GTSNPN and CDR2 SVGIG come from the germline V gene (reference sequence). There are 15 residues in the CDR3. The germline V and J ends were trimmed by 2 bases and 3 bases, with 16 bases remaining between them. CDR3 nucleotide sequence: TGTGCCTGGAGTTGGGCAGTTCCTGGGGACTATGGCTACACCTTC. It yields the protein CAWSWAVPGDYGYTF.

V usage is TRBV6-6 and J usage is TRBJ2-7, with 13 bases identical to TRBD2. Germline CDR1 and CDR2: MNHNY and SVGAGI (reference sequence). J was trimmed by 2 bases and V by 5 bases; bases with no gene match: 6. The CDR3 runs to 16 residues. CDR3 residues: CASSQDTSGRAYEQYF. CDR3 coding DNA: TGTGCCAGCAGTCAAGATACTAGCGGGAGGGCCTACGAGCAGTACTTC.

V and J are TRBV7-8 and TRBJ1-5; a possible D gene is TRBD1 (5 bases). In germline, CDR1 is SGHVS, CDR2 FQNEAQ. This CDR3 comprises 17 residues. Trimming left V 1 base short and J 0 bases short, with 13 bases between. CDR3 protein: CASSLGRRDFSNQPQHF. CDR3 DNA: TGTGCCAGCAGCTTAGGGAGGAGGGACTTTAGCAATCAGCCCCAGCATTTT.

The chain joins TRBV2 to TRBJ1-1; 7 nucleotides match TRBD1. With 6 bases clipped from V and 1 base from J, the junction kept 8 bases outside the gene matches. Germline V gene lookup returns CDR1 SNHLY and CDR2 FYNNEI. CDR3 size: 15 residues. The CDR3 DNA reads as TGTGCCAGCAGCTTAAAAGACAGGGCGAACACTGAAGCTTTCTTT. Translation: CASSLKDRANTEAFF.

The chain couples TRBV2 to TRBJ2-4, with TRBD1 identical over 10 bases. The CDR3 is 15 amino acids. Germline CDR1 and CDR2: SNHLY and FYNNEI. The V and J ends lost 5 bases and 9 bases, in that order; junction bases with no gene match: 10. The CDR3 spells CASSYSGTGEGIQYF. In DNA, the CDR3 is TGTGCCAGCAGTTATTCCGGGACAGGGGAGGGCATTCAGTACTTC.

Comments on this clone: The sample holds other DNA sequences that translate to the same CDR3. CDR3 coding DNA: TGTGCCAGCAGTTACTCGACAGGGGAGGCTAACTATGGCTACACCTTC. The encoded protein is CASSYSTGEANYGYTF. J is TRBJ1-2 and V is TRBV6-5; TRBD1 matches 8 bases. The germline gives CDR1 MNHEY, CDR2 SVGAGI. V shed 0 bases and J 0 bases; nucleotides not matched to a gene: 3. This CDR3 is built from 16 residues.

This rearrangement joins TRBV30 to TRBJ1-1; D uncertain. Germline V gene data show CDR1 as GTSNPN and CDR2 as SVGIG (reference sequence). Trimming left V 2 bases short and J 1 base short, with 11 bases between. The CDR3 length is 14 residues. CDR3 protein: CAWSTVDGNTEAFF. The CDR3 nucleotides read TGTGCCTGGAGTACAGTGGACGGGAACACTGAAGCTTTCTTT.